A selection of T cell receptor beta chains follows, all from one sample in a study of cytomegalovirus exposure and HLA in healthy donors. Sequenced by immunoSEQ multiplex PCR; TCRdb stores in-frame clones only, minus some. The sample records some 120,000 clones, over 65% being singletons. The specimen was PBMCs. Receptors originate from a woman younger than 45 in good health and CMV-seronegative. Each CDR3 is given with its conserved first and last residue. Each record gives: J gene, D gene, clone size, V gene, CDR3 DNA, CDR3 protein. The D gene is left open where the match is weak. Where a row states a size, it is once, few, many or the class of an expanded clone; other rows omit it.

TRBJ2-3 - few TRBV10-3 TGTGCCATCAGTGAGTCGATAGCAACAGATACGCAGTATTTT CAISESIATDTQYF
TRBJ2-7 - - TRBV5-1 TGCGCCAGCAGCTTGGGGTTCCAGGGCGTAGGGTCGAGTTACGAGCAGTACTTC CASSLGFQGVGSSYEQYF
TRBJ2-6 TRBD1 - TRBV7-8 TGTGCCAGCAGTAACAGGGGTGGGGGCCCTGGGGCCAACGTCCTGACTTTC CASSNRGGGPGANVLTF
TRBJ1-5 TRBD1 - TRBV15 TGTGCCACCAGCACCTACAGGGGAAGCAATCAGCCCCAGCATTTT CATSTYRGSNQPQHF
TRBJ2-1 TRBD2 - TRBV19 TGTGCCAGTAGTATACGCAGGATCGGGACTAGCACGGGGGATGAGCAGTTCTTC CASSIRRIGTSTGDEQFF
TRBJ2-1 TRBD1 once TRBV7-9 TGTGCCAGCAGCTTGTTGGGACAGGGGGACAATGAGCAGTTCTTC CASSLLGQGDNEQFF
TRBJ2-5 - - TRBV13 TGTGCCAGCAGCTCTAAGAGCGCTATCCAAGAGACCCAGTACTTC CASSSKSAIQETQYF
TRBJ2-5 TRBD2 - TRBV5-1 TGCGCCAGCAGCCCTCGGGACTACCCGAAAGAGACCCAGTACTTC CASSPRDYPKETQYF
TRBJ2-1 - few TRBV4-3 TGCGCCAGCAGCCAAGATGTTCAGGGAAATGAGCAGTTCTTC CASSQDVQGNEQFF
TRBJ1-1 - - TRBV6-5 TGTGCCAGCAGCACGGGGGGGGCGGGTGAAGCTTTCTTT CASSTGGAGEAFF
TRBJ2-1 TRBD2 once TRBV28 TGTGCCAGCAGTCTCGGACTAGCGGGGGTCTACAATGAGCAGTTCTTC CASSLGLAGVYNEQFF
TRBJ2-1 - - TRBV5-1 TGCGCCAGCAGCATGCGTACAGGCGGAACCTACAATGAGCAGTTCTTC CASSMRTGGTYNEQFF
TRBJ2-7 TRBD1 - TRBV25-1 TGTGCCAGCAGTAATACCGGGACAGGGAACGGAGAGCAGTACTTC CASSNTGTGNGEQYF
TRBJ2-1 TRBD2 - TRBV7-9 TGTGCCAGCAGCGAACTGCGACGCGGGGGGTCCCATGAGCAGTTCTTC CASSELRRGGSHEQFF
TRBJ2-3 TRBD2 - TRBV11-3 TGTGCCAGCAGCAAGGGACTAGCGGGGAGGTCAGATACGCAGTATTTT CASSKGLAGRSDTQYF
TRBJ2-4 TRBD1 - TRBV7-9 TGTGCCAGCAGCAAGGACAGGGGAAACATTCAGTACTTC CASSKDRGNIQYF
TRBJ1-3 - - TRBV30 TGTGCCTGGAGCCCAGGGCACTCTGGAAACACCATATATTTT CAWSPGHSGNTIYF
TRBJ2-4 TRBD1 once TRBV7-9 TGTGCCAGCAGCTTGGACAGGGGCAAAAACATTCAGTACTTC CASSLDRGKNIQYF
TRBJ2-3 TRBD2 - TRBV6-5 TGTGCCAGCAGTTACACTAGCGGGGGGGCAGATACGCAGTATTTT CASSYTSGGADTQYF
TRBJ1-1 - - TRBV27 TGTGCCAGCAGCCGGTCGGCAGGGATCATGAACACTGAAGCTTTCTTT CASSRSAGIMNTEAFF
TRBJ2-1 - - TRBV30 TGTGCCTGGAGTTCGTATGAGCAGTTCTTC CAWSSYEQFF
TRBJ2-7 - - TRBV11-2 TGTGCCAGCAGCTTAGATGGGCAGGGCTACGAGCAGTACTTC CASSLDGQGYEQYF
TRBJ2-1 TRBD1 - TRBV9 TGTGCCAGCAGCGTCCGACAGGGAGTCCCCTACAATGAGCAGTTCTTC CASSVRQGVPYNEQFF
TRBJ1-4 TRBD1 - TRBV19 TGTGCCAGTAGTCCCCCAGGGGGGCGGAATGAAAAACTGTTTTTT CASSPPGGRNEKLFF
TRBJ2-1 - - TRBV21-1 TGTGCCAGCAGCAAGGGCTTTTGTCGTCTATCCCAGCCCAATGAGCAGTTCTTC CASSKGFCRLSQPNEQFF
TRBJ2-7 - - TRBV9 TGTGCCAGCAGCCCCAGGGTTGTCACCTACGAGCAGTACTTC CASSPRVVTYEQYF
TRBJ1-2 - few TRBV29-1 TGCAGCGTAGACTTCTACACCTTC CSVDFYTF
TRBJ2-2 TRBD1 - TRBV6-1 TGTGCCAGCAGTGCCGGGACAGCGAACACCGGGGAGCTGTTTTTT CASSAGTANTGELFF
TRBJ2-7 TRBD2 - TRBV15 TGTGCCACCAGCAGAGAAATGGGGGGGGTCCACGAGCAGTACTTC CATSREMGGVHEQYF
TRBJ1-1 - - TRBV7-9 TGTGCCAGCAGCTTAGGAGGTTCTTCCAGGGGAAGCACTGAAGCTTTCTTT CASSLGGSSRGSTEAFF
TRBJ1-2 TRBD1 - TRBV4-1 TGCGCCAGCAGCCCCCGACAGGGGGCAGCCTACACCTTC CASSPRQGAAYTF
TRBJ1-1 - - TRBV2 TGTGCCAGCAGTGAAAGCAGGGCGGCGAACACTGAAGCTTTCTTT CASSESRAANTEAFF
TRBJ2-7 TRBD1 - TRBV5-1 TGCGCCAGCAGCCCTACAGGGGAAAATACCTACGAGCAGTACTTC CASSPTGENTYEQYF
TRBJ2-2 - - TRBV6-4 TGTGCCAGCAGTGACTCTGAAGGAACCGGAGCCGGGGAGCTGTTTTTT CASSDSEGTGAGELFF
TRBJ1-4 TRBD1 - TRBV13 TGTGCCAGCTCGACGCAGGGGGATGAAAAACTGTTTTTT CASSTQGDEKLFF
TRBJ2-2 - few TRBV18 TGTGCCAGCTTTCCGGGACAGAACACCGGGGAGCTGTTTTTT CASFPGQNTGELFF
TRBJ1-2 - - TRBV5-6 TGTGCCAGCACCGACGGGGGAGAGCGGAACTATGGCTACACCTTC CASTDGGERNYGYTF
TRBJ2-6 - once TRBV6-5 TGTGCCAGCACGGGGAGCTCTGGGGCCAACGTCCTGACTTTC CASTGSSGANVLTF
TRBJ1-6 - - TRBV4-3 TGCGCCAGCAGCCAAGGCGGGGCCCACTATAATTCACCCCTCCACTTT CASSQGGAHYNSPLHF
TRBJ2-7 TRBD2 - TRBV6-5 TGTGCCAGCAGTTACGGCGGGGGGCGCGAGCAGTACTTC CASSYGGGREQYF
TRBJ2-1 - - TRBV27 TGTGCCAGCAGCCCTTGGAGAGGGAGGAATGAGCAGTTCTTC CASSPWRGRNEQFF
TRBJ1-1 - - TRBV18 TGTGCCAGCTCCCCGACAGGAAACACTGAAGCTTTCTTT CASSPTGNTEAFF
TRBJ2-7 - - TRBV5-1 TGCGCCAGCAGCTTGGAATCGCGACAGCGCGAGCAGTACTTC CASSLESRQREQYF